The rows below give T cell receptor beta chains drawn from one sample of a study of T-cell memory formation after mild COVID-19. Each CDR3 protein gets one entry after TCRdb re-called the 5' RACE reads with MiXCR. Among approximately 300,000 distinct CDR3 sequences listed, approximately 19% were seen once. Sequencing was carried out using PBMCs or a T cell subset sorted from them (not recorded which). The receptors here all came from a man aged 18 to 35 who had mild COVID-19 (a few samples of this study predate the infection). Cell type and time point are not known. The CDR3 runs from the conserved cysteine through the conserved F or W. Each record gives: D gene, V gene, clone size, J gene, CDR3 protein, CDR3 DNA. The D gene is left open where the match is weak. Size is stated for part of the rows, as once, few or many counts, or as a class when the clone is expanded.

>TRBD1|TRBV5-1|many|TRBJ2-7
CATRSGQGSREQYF
TGCGCCACCCGATCGGGACAGGGGTCCCGGGAGCAGTACTTC
>NA|TRBV7-6|NA|TRBJ2-1
CASSLGYGYNEQFF
TGTGCCAGCAGCTTAGGCTACGGGTACAATGAGCAGTTCTTC
>NA|TRBV11-2|NA|TRBJ2-3
CASSSPSLAGAHTDTQYF
TGTGCCAGCAGCTCCCCATCCTTGGCGGGGGCTCACACAGATACGCAGTATTTT
>NA|TRBV6-5|few|TRBJ1-6
CASSYTGGYNSPLHF
TGTGCCAGCAGTTACACGGGGGGCTATAATTCACCCCTCCACTTT
>NA|TRBV7-6|few|TRBJ1-2
CASSLGVGVSGDGYTF
TGTGCCAGCAGCTTAGGGGTCGGGGTATCGGGGGATGGCTACACCTTC
>NA|TRBV19|few|TRBJ1-1
CASKGGGSNTEAFF
TGTGCCAGTAAAGGAGGGGGATCGAACACTGAAGCTTTCTTT
>NA|TRBV7-9|many|TRBJ2-3
CASSPRGRPDTQYF
TGTGCCAGCAGCCCACGGGGTCGCCCAGATACGCAGTATTTT
>NA|TRBV5-6|NA|TRBJ1-1
CASSLVYHGRNTEAFF
TGTGCCAGCAGCTTGGTATACCACGGAAGGAACACTGAAGCTTTCTTT
>TRBD1|TRBV5-1|few|TRBJ2-7
CASSRQGSSYEQYF
TGCGCCAGCAGCCGACAGGGTAGCTCCTACGAGCAGTACTTC
>NA|TRBV11-2|few|TRBJ1-5
CASSHGQGIGNQPQHF
TGTGCCAGCAGCCACGGTCAGGGGATCGGCAATCAGCCCCAGCATTTT
>NA|TRBV27|NA|TRBJ1-1
CASSFIQGYTEAFF
TGTGCCAGCAGTTTTATTCAGGGATACACTGAAGCTTTCTTT
>NA|TRBV4-3|NA|TRBJ2-1
CASSQPGLSYNEQFF
TGCGCCAGCAGCCAACCGGGACTCTCCTACAATGAGCAGTTCTTC
>NA|TRBV12-5|NA|TRBJ2-6
CASATGTGANVLTF
TGTGCTAGTGCCACGGGGACAGGGGCCAACGTCCTGACTTTC
>NA|TRBV7-9|few|TRBJ1-1
CASSWGWGMNTEAFF
TGTGCCAGCAGCTGGGGTTGGGGCATGAACACTGAAGCTTTCTTT
>NA|TRBV11-2|few|TRBJ2-4
CASSLYLTKNIQYF
TGTGCCAGCAGCTTATACCTTACCAAAAACATTCAGTACTTC
>NA|TRBV5-1|NA|TRBJ2-1
CASSDQTYNEQFF
TGCGCCAGCAGCGACCAGACCTACAATGAGCAGTTCTTC
>NA|TRBV4-1|few|TRBJ2-3
CASSQVEWDTQYF
TGCGCCAGCAGCCAAGTCGAATGGGATACGCAGTATTTT
>TRBD1|TRBV14|NA|TRBJ1-1
CASSRDSPYTEAFF
TGTGCCAGCAGTCGGGACAGCCCGTACACTGAAGCTTTCTTT
>NA|TRBV5-4|NA|TRBJ2-7
CASSHYLYEQYF
TGTGCCAGCAGCCACTACCTCTACGAGCAGTACTTC
>TRBD1|TRBV6-5|NA|TRBJ1-2
CASSYSGTGGPGYTF
TGTGCCAGCAGTTACTCCGGGACAGGGGGACCGGGCTACACCTTC
>TRBD1|TRBV9|NA|TRBJ1-2
CASSATYRGQWGYTF
TGTGCCAGCAGCGCCACGTACAGGGGCCAGTGGGGCTACACCTTC
>NA|TRBV5-1|NA|TRBJ1-2
CASRFEKAGNYGYTF
TGCGCCAGCAGGTTTGAGAAGGCAGGGAACTATGGCTACACCTTC
>TRBD1|TRBV9|few|TRBJ2-1
CASSPRQGGNEQFF
TGTGCCAGCAGCCCAAGACAGGGCGGAAATGAGCAGTTCTTC
>NA|TRBV27|NA|TRBJ2-7
CASSWGDIRPDEQYF
TGTGCCAGCAGCTGGGGGGACATACGTCCTGACGAGCAGTACTTC
>NA|TRBV7-2|many|TRBJ1-1
CASSLERRGGTEAFF
TGTGCCAGCAGCTTAGAGCGGAGAGGCGGCACTGAAGCTTTCTTT
>TRBD1|TRBV4-3|NA|TRBJ1-1
CASSQDDRVSPEAFF
TGCGCCAGCAGCCAAGATGACAGGGTGTCGCCTGAAGCTTTCTTT
>TRBD1|TRBV5-1|few|TRBJ2-7
CASSMRDRPYEQYF
TGCGCCAGCAGCATGCGGGACAGGCCCTACGAGCAGTACTTC
>NA|TRBV28|NA|TRBJ1-6
CASGSGRVVTSPLHF
TGTGCCAGCGGGAGCGGCAGGGTGGTGACTTCACCCCTCCACTTT
>TRBD1|TRBV19|NA|TRBJ2-1
CASTGTGGYEQFF
TGTGCCAGCACCGGGACAGGGGGCTATGAGCAGTTCTTC
>TRBD2|TRBV4-1|NA|TRBJ2-3
CASLLRVAGEADTQYF
TGCGCCAGCCTACTCCGGGTAGCGGGGGAGGCAGATACGCAGTATTTT
>NA|TRBV10-3|many|TRBJ2-7
CAISESDSSYEQYF
TGTGCCATCAGTGAGTCGGACAGCTCCTACGAGCAGTACTTC
>NA|TRBV28|NA|TRBJ1-2
CASRLQGYGYTF
TGTGCCAGCAGACTCCAGGGGTATGGCTACACCTTC
>NA|TRBV12-3/TRBV12-4|NA|TRBJ1-4
CASNKGLSTNEKLFF
TGTGCCAGCAATAAGGGACTTTCAACTAATGAAAAACTGTTTTTT
>NA|TRBV7-2|NA|TRBJ1-2
CASSPGGGEILYGYTF
TGTGCCAGCAGCCCTGGTGGCGGTGAAATCCTCTATGGCTACACCTTC
>TRBD2|TRBV2|NA|TRBJ2-3
CASSERTSGDTQYF
TGTGCCAGCAGTGAAAGGACTAGCGGAGATACGCAGTATTTT
>TRBD1|TRBV5-1|NA|TRBJ2-3
CASSPPGQGAITDTQYF
TGCGCCAGCAGCCCACCTGGACAGGGGGCGATCACAGATACGCAGTATTTT
>NA|TRBV7-2|NA|TRBJ2-1
CASSLVPASSYNEQFF
TGTGCCAGCAGCTTAGTCCCAGCTAGCTCCTACAATGAGCAGTTCTTC
>NA|TRBV7-2|NA|TRBJ1-2
CASSSDAGWYGYTF
TGTGCCAGCAGCTCGGATGCGGGGTGGTATGGCTACACCTTC
>NA|TRBV9|few|TRBJ2-5
CASSWSLGRETQYF
TGTGCCAGCAGCTGGTCTTTGGGTAGGGAGACCCAGTACTTC
>TRBD1|TRBV25-1|many|TRBJ2-7
CATDPGQSYEQYF
TGTGCCACGGATCCGGGACAGTCCTACGAGCAGTACTTC
>NA|TRBV9|once|TRBJ2-1
CASSPEGPKSGEQFF
TGTGCCAGCAGCCCCGAGGGCCCCAAAAGTGGTGAGCAGTTCTTC
>NA|TRBV25-1|few|TRBJ1-2
CASSDMAVRGGGYTF
TGTGCCAGCAGTGATATGGCCGTTCGGGGCGGAGGCTACACCTTC
>NA|TRBV21-1|few|TRBJ1-4
CASRPRESGLFF
TGTGCCAGCAGACCGAGGGAAAGTGGACTGTTTTTT
>TRBD2|TRBV5-8|few|TRBJ2-5
CASSKGAGVTQETQYF
TGTGCCAGCAGCAAAGGAGCGGGAGTTACCCAAGAGACCCAGTACTTC
>NA|TRBV6-2/TRBV6-3|NA|TRBJ2-3
CATGQTTDTQYF
TGTGCTACTGGGCAGACCACAGATACGCAGTATTTT
>TRBD1|TRBV4-1|NA|TRBJ1-2
CASSLMIGTGRGYTF
TGCGCCAGCAGCCTCATGATCGGGACAGGGAGAGGCTACACCTTC